This TCR beta chain was recovered during a study of shared clonotypes between healthy human individuals. Germline-derived CDR1 and CDR2 are GTSNPN and SVGIG (reference sequence). This CDR3 has 15 residues. V lost 2 bases and J lost 4; bases outside the gene matches: 9. TCRdb keeps only in-frame clones here, not all; method: immunoSEQ multiplex PCR. This table has approximately 2.4 million clones, more than 90% appearing once. The rearrangement links TRBV30 to TRBJ1-2; 8 nucleotides match TRBD1. The sequencing sample was made of naive CD4+ T cells sorted from blood. Subset denoted: CD45RA+ positively selected. This clonotype was obtained from a young man in good health. CDR3 nucleotides: TGTGCCTGGAGTCGACCAGGGGGCGACCGCTATGGCTACACCTTC. It yields the protein CAWSRPGGDRYGYTF.